This T cell receptor (beta chain) is drawn from a study of blood T cell repertoires in COVID-19. For the study at large: T cells, B-cell-depleted T cells, or PBMCs provided the cDNA or gDNA that served as material.

Under the authors' procedure: Nucleated cell number was recorded as an estimate derived from reference gene primer amplification. This table comes from immunoSEQ multiplex PCR, and its TCRdb copy is limited to in-frame clones, with some not included. That table furnishes V, J and clone size, whereas the DNA furnished D and trimming. The data contain about 120,000 clones, about 85% of them seen just once; the ten biggest clones take up roughly a tenth. CDR1 and CDR2 (germline): SEHNR, FQNEAQ (reference sequence). V lost 4 bases and J 9 bases, leaving 6 bases between the germline ends. The CDR3 runs to 11 residues.

The receptor's source is an elderly man with acute or convalescent COVID-19. The chain carries TRBV7-9 and TRBJ1-4, with D uncertain. Sequenced material: peripheral blood. This chain's CDR3 is CASSSKQKLFF. The CDR3 DNA follows: TGTGCCAGCAGCTCAAAGCAAAAACTGTTTTTT.